The 11 T cell receptor beta chains below all came from one sample that was sequenced in a study of blood T cell repertoires in COVID-19. Profiled with immunoSEQ multiplex PCR; TCRdb holds only in-frame clones, not every one. The table shows some 50,000 clones, with 78% occurring only once. Source material: peripheral blood. All receptors come from a human donor in a cohort sampled during active COVID-19.

The rearrangement joins TRBV6-2 or TRBV6-3 to TRBJ1-1, with 8 bases fitting TRBD1. The CDR3 extends over 16 amino acids. J was trimmed by 4 bases and V by 5 bases; bases with no gene match: 12. Germline lookup yields CDR1 MNHEY and CDR2 SVGEGT. DNA of the CDR3: TGTGCCAGCAGTCTTTCAGGGGGCGCGGCCGTCACTGAAGCTTTCTTT. Protein product: CASSLSGGAAVTEAFF.

In this sample, this clone turned up once. The V gene is TRBV29-1, the J gene TRBJ1-3; D ambiguous. This CDR3 spans 11 amino acids. Deletions cut 4 bases from V and 3 bases from J, with 4 bases between. Germline CDR1 reads SQVTM; CDR2 reads ANQGSEA. In DNA form, the CDR3 reads TGCAGCGTTGCTTTTGGAAACACCATATATTTT. This encodes CSVAFGNTIYF.

This clone was counted once. This rearrangement joins TRBV7-9 to TRBJ1-1; maybe TRBD1 (6 bases). The V end lost 4 bases, the J end lost 1 base, and 13 bases lay between the germline ends. This CDR3 is built from 15 residues. Germline lookup yields CDR1 SEHNR and CDR2 FQNEAQ (reference sequence). The CDR3 DNA reads TGTGCCAGCAGCTCTGTGACAGGAGCGAACACTGAAGCTTTCTTT. It encodes CASSSVTGANTEAFF.

This chain joins TRBV30 and TRBJ1-6, with 10 nucleotides matching TRBD1. The V gene end was trimmed by 4 bases and the J gene end by 5 bases; junction bases not matched to a gene: 5. CDR3 size: 15 residues. Germline lookup yields CDR1 GTSNPN and CDR2 SVGIG (reference sequence). The CDR3 bases are TGTGCCTGGACGACAGGGGGCGCGGATAATTCACCCCTCCACTTT. It specifies CAWTTGGADNSPLHF.

This clone was counted once. The chain carries TRBV6-6 and TRBJ2-7; tentatively, D is TRBD2 (6 bases). This CDR3 has 16 residues. Germline CDR1 MNHNY, CDR2 SVGAGI (reference sequence). Trimming cost V 7 bases and J 2 bases, with 21 bases left between them. The CDR3 bases are TGTGCCAGCACTCACGGGGTCACTAGCCCTACCTACGAGCAGTACTTC. Translation gives CASTHGVTSPTYEQYF.

This clone was counted a single time. The chain couples TRBV24-1 to TRBJ1-5; 8 bases are shared with TRBD1. Germline loops: CDR1 KGHDR, CDR2 SFDVKD. The CDR3 extends over 15 amino acids. Trimming removed 4 bases from V and 7 bases from J; junction bases left unmatched: 8. CDR3 residues: CATSDPGQGGQPQHF. The CDR3 bases are TGTGCCACCAGTGACCCTGGACAGGGAGGGCAGCCCCAGCATTTT.

The table lists this clone with a count of one. The CDR3 reads CASSWGQGNNSPLHF. In DNA form, the CDR3 reads TGTGCCAGCAGTTGGGGACAGGGGAATAATTCACCCCTCCACTTT. The V gene is TRBV7-3, the J gene TRBJ1-6; the match to TRBD1 covers 10 bases. J gave up 5 bases and V 6 bases, and 4 bases lay outside the gene matches. The CDR3 has 15 amino acids. Germline loops: CDR1 SGHTA, CDR2 FQGTGA.

In this sample, this clone turned up once. The chain combines TRBV25-1 with TRBJ1-6; possibly TRBD1 for D (6 bases). CDR1 is MGHDK and CDR2 is SYGVNS in the germline V gene. This CDR3 comprises 13 residues. Trimming shortened V by 4 bases and J by 6 bases, and 7 bases separated the two germline ends. The CDR3 here is CASSVQGNSPLHF. For the CDR3, the DNA is TGTGCCAGCAGTGTACAGGGTAATTCACCCCTCCACTTT.

This chain links TRBV7-9 with TRBJ1-6; a possible D gene is TRBD1 (5 bases). The CDR3 loop spans 17 amino acids. Trimming took off 2 bases at V and 10 bases at J, with 21 bases between the two ends. CDR1 is SEHNR, CDR2 FQNEAQ, per germline (reference sequence). The CDR3 sequence is CASSLPNRQPGESPLHF. The CDR3 nucleotides are TGTGCCAGCAGCTTACCCAATCGACAGCCGGGAGAATCACCCCTCCACTTT.

This clone showed up just once. This rearrangement joins TRBV5-1 to TRBJ1-5, with 8 bases aligning to TRBD1. Germline V gene lookup returns CDR1 SGHRS and CDR2 YFSETQ. J gave up 8 bases and V 0 bases, and 4 bases lay outside the gene matches. The CDR3 sequence is 14 residues long. CDR3 protein: CASSLGQGSEPQHF. The CDR3 DNA follows: TGCGCCAGCAGCTTGGGACAGGGGAGCGAGCCCCAGCATTTT.

In this sample, this clone turned up a few times. The gene calls are TRBV7-2 and TRBJ2-7; the D is unclear. The CDR3 is 12 residues long. V was clipped by 1 base and J by 6 bases, with 7 bases between them. Germline V CDR1 and CDR2: SGHTA, FQGNSA. CDR3 residues: CASSLVSSEQYF. CDR3 nucleotide sequence: TGTGCCAGCAGCTTAGTTTCCAGCGAGCAGTACTTC.